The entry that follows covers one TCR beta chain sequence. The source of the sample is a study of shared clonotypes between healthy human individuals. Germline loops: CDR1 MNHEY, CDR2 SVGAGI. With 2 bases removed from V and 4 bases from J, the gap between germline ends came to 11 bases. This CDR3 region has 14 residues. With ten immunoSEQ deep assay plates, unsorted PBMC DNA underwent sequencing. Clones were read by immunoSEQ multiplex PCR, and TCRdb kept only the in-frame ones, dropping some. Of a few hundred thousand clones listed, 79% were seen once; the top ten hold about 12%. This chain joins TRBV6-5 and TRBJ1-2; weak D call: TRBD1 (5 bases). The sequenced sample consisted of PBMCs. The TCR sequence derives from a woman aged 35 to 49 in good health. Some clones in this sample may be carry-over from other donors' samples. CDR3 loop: CASSYREGTYGYTF. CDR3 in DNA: TGTGCCAGCAGTTACCGCGAAGGGACCTATGGCTACACCTTC.